These 4 T cell receptor beta chains were all obtained from the same sample, sequenced in a study of OX40 agonist ivuxolimab in advanced cancers. Some clones are missing from TCRdb's copy, which holds only in-frame ones; the method was immunoSEQ multiplex PCR. The sample includes approximately 89,000 clones, roughly 89% seen only once; the top ten take 0.4% to 0.65%. The sample was CD4+ or CD8+ T cells sorted from blood, taken in a trial of the OX40 agonist ivuxolimab. These receptors all come from an adult with an advanced solid tumor such as melanoma, head and neck, liver or kidney cancer.

This rearrangement joins TRBV18 to TRBJ2-3; TRBD2 agrees at 7 bases. CDR3 length: 15 residues. Trimming cost V 3 bases and J 1 base; bases outside gene matches: 4. Germline assignment: CDR1 KGHSH and CDR2 LQKENI. This CDR3 is CASSPGGVGTDTQYF. In nucleotides, the CDR3 is TGTGCCAGCTCACCTGGGGGGGTAGGCACAGATACGCAGTATTTT.

The CDR3: CASNEQFF. CDR3 DNA: TGTGCCAGCAATGAGCAGTTCTTC. The chain uses TRBV27 and TRBJ2-1; D call uncertain. The ends were cut back, 7 bases at V and 8 bases at J, with 0 bases in the middle. CDR3 size: 8 residues. The germline CDR1 and CDR2 sequences are MNHEY and SMNVEV (reference sequence).

This chain connects TRBV6-1 to TRBJ1-2; D is ambiguous. Trimming shortened V by 4 bases and J by 4 bases, and 19 bases separated the two germline ends. Germline V gene data show CDR1 as MNHNS and CDR2 as SASEGT. CDR3 length equals 16 residues. The CDR3 DNA reads as TGTGCCAGCAGTGCCTCGTTGATCATGCCCCCCTATGGCTACACCTTC. It is translated as CASSASLIMPPYGYTF.

The CDR3 nucleotides read TGCGCCAGCAGCTTGTCCAGGGGGAGCTCTGGGGCCAACGTCCTGACTTTC. The encoded protein is CASSLSRGSSGANVLTF. V usage is TRBV5-1 and J usage is TRBJ2-6; 7 nucleotides align to TRBD1. The CDR3 loop spans 17 amino acids. Germline assignment: CDR1 SGHRS and CDR2 YFSETQ. V shed 1 base, J shed 0 bases, and the junction held 4 bases outside the gene matches. The full variable domain, rest sourced from reference TRBV5-1 and TRBJ2-6, is KAGVTQTPRYLIKTRGQQVTLSCSPISGHRSVSWYQQTPGQGLQFLFEYFSETQRNKGNFPGRFSGRQFSNSRSEMNVSTLELGDSALYLCASSLSRGSSGANVLTFGAGSRLTVL.